This T cell receptor (beta chain) appears in the sequencing data of a study of blood T cell repertoires in COVID-19. Germline V gene data show CDR1 as SGHRS and CDR2 as YFSETQ. The CDR3 is made up of 14 amino acids. The ends were cut back, 5 bases at V and 3 bases at J, with 15 bases in the middle. Authors' analysis steps: Using reference gene primer amplification, nucleated cell counts were estimated. Profiled with immunoSEQ multiplex PCR; TCRdb holds only in-frame clones, not every one. The V and J calls and the clone size are those of that table, but D and trimming were determined from the DNA. The data contain about 160,000 clones, roughly 84% of them singletons.

The TCR was taken from a man between 40 and 49 years old with acute or convalescent COVID-19. Specimen: peripheral blood. The V and J genes are TRBV5-1 and TRBJ2-7, with a weak D call TRBD2 (6 bases). CDR3 sequence reads: CASRLQEGIYEQYF. The CDR3 DNA sequence: TGCGCCAGCAGGTTACAGGAGGGGATCTACGAGCAGTACTTC.